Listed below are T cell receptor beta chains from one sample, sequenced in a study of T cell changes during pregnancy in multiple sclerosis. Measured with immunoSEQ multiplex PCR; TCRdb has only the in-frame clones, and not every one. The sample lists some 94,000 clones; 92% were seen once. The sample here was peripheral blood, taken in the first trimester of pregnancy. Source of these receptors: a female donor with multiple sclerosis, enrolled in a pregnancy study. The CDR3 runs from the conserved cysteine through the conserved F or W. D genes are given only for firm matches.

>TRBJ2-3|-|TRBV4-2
CASSQISRGITDTQYF
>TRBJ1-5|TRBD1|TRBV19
CASNLGTGINQPQHF
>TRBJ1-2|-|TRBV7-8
CASSSGDNYGYTF
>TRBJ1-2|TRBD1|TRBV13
CASSSGQGPNYGYTF
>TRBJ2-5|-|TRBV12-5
CASGMTTGQETQYF
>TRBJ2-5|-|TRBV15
CATSRSGSQETQYF
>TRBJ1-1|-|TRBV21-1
CAQLPRRSEAFF
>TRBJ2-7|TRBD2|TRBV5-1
CASSLAHGTNYEQYF
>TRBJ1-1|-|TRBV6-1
CASSVVTKAEAFF
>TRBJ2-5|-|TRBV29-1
CSVPPGLGRETQYF
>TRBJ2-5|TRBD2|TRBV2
CASSERLAGAPQYF
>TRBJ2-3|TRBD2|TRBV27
CASSAASGRPPGTDTQYF
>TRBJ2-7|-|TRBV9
CASTGDMRLYEQYF
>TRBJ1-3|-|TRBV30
CAWTLARGSGNTIYF
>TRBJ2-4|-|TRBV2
CASMARNLAKNIQYF
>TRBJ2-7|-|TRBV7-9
CASSFTGEREQYF
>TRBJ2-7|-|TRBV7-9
CASSFGDYEQYF
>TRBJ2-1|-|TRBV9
CASSAERWLGGEQFF
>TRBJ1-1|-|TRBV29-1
CSVVTMNTEAFF
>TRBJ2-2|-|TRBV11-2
CASSLLQGTGELFF
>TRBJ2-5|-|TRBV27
CASSLSPAAAQETQYF
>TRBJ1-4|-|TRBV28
CASSPNPGVYHNEKLFF
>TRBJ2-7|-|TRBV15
CATSKIPEGVGKPSYEQYF
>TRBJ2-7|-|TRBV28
CASTQIRAREQYF
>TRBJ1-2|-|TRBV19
CASSRKGTIAHYGYTF
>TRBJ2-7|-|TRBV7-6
CASSGGLTPEQYF
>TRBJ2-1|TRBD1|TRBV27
CASSSGQGPNEQFF
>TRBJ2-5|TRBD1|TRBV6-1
CASTQTGPETQYF
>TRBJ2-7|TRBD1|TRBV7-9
CASRIGQGAYEQYF
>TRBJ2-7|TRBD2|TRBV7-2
CASSLGGGREQYF
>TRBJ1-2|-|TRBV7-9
CASSLVVSYGYTF
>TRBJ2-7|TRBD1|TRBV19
CASSSGTGGNYEQYF
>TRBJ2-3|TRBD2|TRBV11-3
CASSPSGRPTDTQYF
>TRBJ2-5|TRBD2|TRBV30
CAWSHGGEGETQYF
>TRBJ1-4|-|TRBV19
CASRKRLNEKLFF
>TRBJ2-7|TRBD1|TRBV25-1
CASSEFQGAKEQYF
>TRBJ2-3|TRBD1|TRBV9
CASSAEGATATQYF
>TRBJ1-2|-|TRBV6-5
CASSYSFRGNYGYTF
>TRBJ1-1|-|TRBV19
CASSNRVDTEAFF
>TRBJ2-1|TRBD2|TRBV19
CASSFTSGLSSYNEQFF
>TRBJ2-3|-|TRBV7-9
CASSYLLDNTDTQYF